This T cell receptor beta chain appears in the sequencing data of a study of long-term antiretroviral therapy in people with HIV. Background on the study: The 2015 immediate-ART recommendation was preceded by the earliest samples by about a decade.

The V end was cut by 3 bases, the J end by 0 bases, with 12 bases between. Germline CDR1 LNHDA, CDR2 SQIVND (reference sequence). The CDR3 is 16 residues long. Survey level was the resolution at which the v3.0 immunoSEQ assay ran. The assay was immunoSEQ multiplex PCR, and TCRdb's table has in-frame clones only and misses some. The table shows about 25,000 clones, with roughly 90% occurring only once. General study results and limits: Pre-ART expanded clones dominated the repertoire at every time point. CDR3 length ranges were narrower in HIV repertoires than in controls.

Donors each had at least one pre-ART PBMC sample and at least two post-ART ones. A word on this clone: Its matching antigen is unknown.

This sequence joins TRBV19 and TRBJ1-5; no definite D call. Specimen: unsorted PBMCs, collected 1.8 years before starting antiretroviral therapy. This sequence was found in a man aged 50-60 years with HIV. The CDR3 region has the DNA TGTGCCAGTAGTATTCGGGTTACCATTAGCAATCAGCCCCAGCATTTT. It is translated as CASSIRVTISNQPQHF.